The present TCR beta chain was sequenced within a study of blood T cell repertoires in COVID-19 (dated by TCRdb to the early 2020s). Some background on the complete study: Samples covering the acute and convalescent phases of COVID-19 were provided by collaborators in the United States, Italy and Spain. The prospective study material was composed of cDNA or gDNA derived from T cells, B-cell-depleted T cells, or PBMCs. Subjects who had been exposed to COVID-19, were actively infected with it, or had recovered from it provided the deeply sampled blood TCRbeta repertoires that made up the dataset. A freely available public database, intended as a resource for researchers studying the immune response to SARS-CoV-2, is where the repertoires were released. Samples were obtained from the ongoing ImmuneRACE study (first 160 participants) and from 1,254 subjects provided by 6 global collaborators. A de-identified subject ID, COVID-19 status, age in years and sex were almost always included in the sample metadata. Where available, HLA class I and class II types were taken from metadata supplied by the sample provider and were not determined by assay-based typing.

Overall study outcomes, separate from this receptor: Clinical and demographic metadata were provided uncurated, with the amount varying by source and participant.

Collaborating institutions collected whole blood in K2EDTA tubes following their own protocols. Collaborator samples were shipped for TCRbeta analysis as frozen whole blood, isolated PBMCs, or DNA extracted from either sample type. TCRbeta CDR3 regions were amplified from genomic DNA by means of the immunoSEQ Assay, a bias-controlled multiplex PCR. Per the original workflow: The number of nucleated cells in each sample was estimated from the amplification of reference gene primers within the assay. Sequence reads were collapsed and filtered to measure the absolute abundance of every unique TCRbeta CDR3 rearrangement. For each sample, productive Simpson clonality was calculated as the square root of Simpson's diversity index over productive rearrangements. Here the immuneACCESS table is served through TCRdb, limited to in-frame sequences with V and J called. Missing clones are a known gap in these copies; in checked studies unresolved V genes cover under half, and the rest lacks a known reason. Clone size and the V and J calls come from that table; the DNA yielded D and trimming. The sample contains 150,000 or so clones, around 86% of them found a single time. The top ten hold about 6% of the sample.

This clone has a single count. There is no known antigen for this receptor. No base-level quality is on record; no much larger clone is a single base apart. Material: peripheral blood. This TCR was recovered from an elderly man with acute or convalescent COVID-19.

The CDR3 protein sequence reads: CASSQGPYTDTQYF. Read as DNA, the sequence is TGTGCCAGCAGCCAGGGGCCCTACACAGATACGCAGTATTTT. The chain uses TRBV16 and TRBJ2-3; perhaps TRBD1 is the D gene, with 5 bases matching. Sequences KGHSY (CDR1) and FQNENV (CDR2) are obtained from the germline V gene. From the cysteine through the phenylalanine, the CDR3 covers 14 amino acids. Only the CDR3 part of the read is kept: 42 bases, read in frame from the first base. V loses 3 bases of germline sequence and J loses 2 bases, and the interval between the two ends is 9 bases.